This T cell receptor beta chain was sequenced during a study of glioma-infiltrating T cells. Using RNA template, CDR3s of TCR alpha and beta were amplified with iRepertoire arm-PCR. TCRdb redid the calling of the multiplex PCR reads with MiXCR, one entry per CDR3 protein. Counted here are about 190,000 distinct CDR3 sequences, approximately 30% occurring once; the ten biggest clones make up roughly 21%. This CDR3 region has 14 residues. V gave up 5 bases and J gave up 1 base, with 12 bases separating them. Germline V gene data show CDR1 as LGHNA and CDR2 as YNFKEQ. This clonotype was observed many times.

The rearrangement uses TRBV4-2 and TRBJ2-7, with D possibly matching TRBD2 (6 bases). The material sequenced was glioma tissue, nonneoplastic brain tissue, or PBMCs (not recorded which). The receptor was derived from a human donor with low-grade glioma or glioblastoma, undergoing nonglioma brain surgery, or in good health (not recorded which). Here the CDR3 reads CASSGTGTSYEQYF. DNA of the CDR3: TGTGCCAGCAGCGGTACCGGGACTTCCTACGAGCAGTACTTC.